The text below deals with one T cell receptor beta chain. The method was immunoSEQ multiplex PCR; TCRdb's version includes in-frame clones alone and lacks a portion of them. The sample lists over 25,000 clones, around 80% occurring once. This specimen comes from a study of OX40 agonist ivuxolimab in advanced cancers. This CDR3 has 14 amino acids. V lost 3 bases to trimming and J lost 0 bases; unmatched junction nucleotides: 1. Germline V gene sequence: CDR1 SGDLS, CDR2 YYNGEE. The TCR was taken from an adult with an advanced solid tumor such as melanoma, head and neck, liver or kidney cancer. The starting material was CD4+ or CD8+ T cells sorted from blood, obtained in a trial of the OX40 agonist ivuxolimab. The chain couples TRBV9 to TRBJ2-3; 7 bases line up with TRBD2. The chain's CDR3 is CASSASGSTDTQYF. In DNA form, the CDR3 reads TGTGCCAGCAGCGCTAGCGGTAGCACAGATACGCAGTATTTT.